The clone carrying this T cell receptor beta chain was found a few times. Antigen unknown. The second PCR ran roughly 6 to 12 cycles with a sample-barcoded 5' primer and J-beta primers. TCRdb reprocessed the 5' RACE reads with MiXCR, giving one entry per CDR3 protein. The repertoire holds 1.5 million to 1.8 million distinct CDR3 sequences, roughly 43% seen once, with approximately 4% in the top ten. Germline CDR1 reads SGHRS; CDR2 reads YFSETQ. The CDR3 loop spans 15 amino acids. The J segment lost 5 bases and the V segment lost 1 base, leaving 5 bases of the junction unmatched. The data derive from a study of blood T cells in healthy people across ages. The study, taken as a whole, reports: Donor CMV infection status was unknown, possibly confounding age-related changes in expanded clonotypes.

The J gene is TRBJ2-3, the V gene TRBV5-1; 9 bases line up with TRBD1. Sequencing was done on a sample of blood. The sequence was collected from a woman between 18 and 29 years old in good health. The CDR3 loop reads CASSLLGQGEDTQYF. CDR3 nucleotides: TGCGCCAGCAGCTTGCTGGGACAGGGAGAAGATACGCAGTATTTT.